Each of the 30 T cell receptor beta chains below was sequenced from the same sample in a study of T cells after yellow fever vaccination. In TCRdb, the 5' RACE reads were re-called with MiXCR into one record per CDR3 protein. Here the sample spans 100,000 to 150,000 distinct CDR3 sequences, around 9.8% being singletons. The input for sequencing was CD8+ T cells sorted from PBMCs, taken on the day of the yellow fever booster vaccination. The receptors were sampled from a man aged 18 to 30 who received the YFV17D yellow fever vaccine.

This sequence joins TRBV10-3 and TRBJ2-7, with a tentative D call TRBD2 (6 bases). The CDR3 contains 16 residues. Trimming shortened V by 0 bases and J by 0 bases, and 12 bases separated the two germline ends. CDR1 is ENHRY and CDR2 is SYGVKD in the germline V gene. The CDR3 coding sequence is TGTGCCATCAGTGAGTCTGGGGGGTTAGGCTCCTACGAGCAGTACGTC. It yields the protein CAISESGGLGSYEQYV.

This clonotype was counted at least ten times. The rearrangement uses TRBV6-2 or TRBV6-3 and TRBJ2-1; either TRBD1 or TRBD2 may supply D (5 bases each). This CDR3 has 12 residues. Trimming removed 2 bases from V and 6 bases from J, with 5 bases in between. CDR1 and CDR2 (germline): MNHEY, SVGEGT. The CDR3 DNA is TGTGCCAGCAGTTACGGGGGCAATGAGCAGTTCTTC. Translating it yields CASSYGGNEQFF.

V and J are TRBV5-1 and TRBJ2-3; 10 bases are shared with TRBD2. J was trimmed by 6 bases and V by 4 bases; bases with no gene match: 8. The CDR3 extends over 15 amino acids. Germline V gene sequence: CDR1 SGHRS, CDR2 YFSETQ. The CDR3 is CASSESGLAPDTQYF. For the CDR3, the DNA is TGCGCCAGCAGCGAATCGGGACTAGCGCCGGATACGCAGTATTTT.

V gene TRBV6-6 combines with J gene TRBJ1-1; D is undetermined. Trimming took 0 bases from V and 8 from J, leaving 7 bases between them. Germline lookup yields CDR1 MNHNY and CDR2 SVGAGI (reference sequence). This CDR3 contains 12 residues. DNA of the CDR3: TGTGCCAGCAGTTACTCCCGGTCAGAAGCTTTCTTT. It codes for CASSYSRSEAFF.

This clonotype was picked up a small number of times. The J gene is TRBJ1-1, the V gene TRBV29-1, with D possibly TRBD1 on 5 matching bases. The germline V gene encodes CDR1 SQVTM and CDR2 ANQGSEA. Trimming left V 0 bases short and J 5 bases short, with 16 bases between. This CDR3 region has 15 residues. CDR3: CSVEDRGRVGTEAFF. CDR3 sequence (DNA): TGCAGCGTTGAAGATCGGGGCAGGGTGGGGACTGAAGCTTTCTTT.

This clonotype was seen more than once but under ten times. The V and J genes are TRBV5-1 and TRBJ1-3; TRBD1 is a possible D gene (5 bases). The germline V and J ends were trimmed by 0 bases and 2 bases, with 12 bases remaining between them. The CDR3 covers 16 residues. Germline V gene lookup returns CDR1 SGHRS and CDR2 YFSETQ. The CDR3 DNA follows: TGCGCCAGCAGCTTGGCCACCTCGGGGGCTGGAAACACCATATATTTT. It is translated as CASSLATSGAGNTIYF.

This clonotype has only a few counts. The chain joins TRBV9 to TRBJ2-1; no firm D call. The V gene lost 0 bases and the J gene lost 8 bases, with 18 bases spanning the gap. The CDR3 spans 16 residues. Germline loops: CDR1 SGDLS, CDR2 YYNGEE. CDR3 in amino acids: CASSVEGWIGRDEQFF. The DNA for the CDR3 is TGTGCCAGCAGCGTAGAAGGTTGGATTGGTAGGGATGAGCAGTTCTTC.

This clonotype was recorded many times. The chain recombines TRBV12-3 or TRBV12-4 with TRBJ2-7, with D possibly called TRBD1 or TRBD2 (5 bases each). This CDR3 is 13 amino acids long. With 6 bases removed from V and 2 bases from J, the gap between germline ends came to 11 bases. CDR3 coding DNA: TGTGCCAGCAGCCTGAGGGGAACCTACGAGCAGTACGTC. It yields the protein CASSLRGTYEQYV.

This clonotype was observed a few times. The rearrangement joins TRBV6-1 to TRBJ2-3, with D perhaps TRBD1 (5 bases). The CDR3 runs to 15 residues. Trimming cost V 2 bases and J 6 bases, with 15 bases left between them. The germline V gene has CDR1 MNHNS and CDR2 SASEGT. CDR3 region: CASSEMGRARDTQYF. CDR3 nucleotide sequence: TGTGCCAGCAGTGAAATGGGCAGGGCGAGGGATACGCAGTATTTT.

This clonotype has at least ten counts. V gene TRBV9 combines with J gene TRBJ1-5; no clear D. The V end lost 1 base, the J end lost 6 bases, and 8 bases lay between the germline ends. The CDR3 has 13 amino acids. Per germline, CDR1 SGDLS and CDR2 YYNGEE. CDR3 nucleotide sequence: TGTGCCAGCAGCGTAAACAGCTTTCAGCCCCAGCATTTT. It translates to CASSVNSFQPQHF.

The chain carries TRBV10-3 and TRBJ1-2; TRBD1 agrees at 7 bases. V gave up 2 bases and J gave up 8 bases; unmatched junction bases: 11. The CDR3 spans 15 residues. CDR1 is ENHRY and CDR2 is SYGVKD in the germline V gene. This CDR3 reads CAISEPGQVPHGYTF. CDR3 in DNA: TGTGCCATCAGTGAGCCCGGACAGGTCCCCCACGGCTACACCTTC.

The chain is built from TRBV4-1 and TRBJ2-2; D is perhaps TRBD2 (5 bases). V was clipped by 3 bases and J by 4 bases, with 24 bases between them. This CDR3 has 19 residues. The V gene's germline CDR1 is MGHRA and CDR2 YSYEKL. The CDR3 region is CASSQESLGRRRVTGELFF. The CDR3 bases are TGCGCCAGCAGCCAGGAAAGTCTAGGGAGACGAAGGGTCACCGGGGAGCTGTTTTTT.

In this sample, this clonotype turned up a few times. V usage is TRBV9 and J usage is TRBJ2-1, with TRBD2 identical over 11 bases. Germline V gene lookup returns CDR1 SGDLS and CDR2 YYNGEE. The CDR3 has 15 residues. After removal of 2 bases from V and 6 bases from J, the junction contained 4 bases not matched to a gene. CDR3 loop: CASSVKGLAGNEQFF. The CDR3 coding sequence is TGTGCCAGCAGCGTGAAAGGACTAGCGGGCAATGAGCAGTTCTTC.

The chain carries TRBV7-2 and TRBJ2-3, with 10 positions matching TRBD2. The J segment lost 4 bases and the V segment lost 1 base, leaving 14 bases of the junction unmatched. The germline V gene encodes CDR1 SGHTA and CDR2 FQGNSA. The CDR3 extends over 19 amino acids. CDR3: CASSLVASRLAGGSDTQYF. The CDR3 nucleotides read TGTGCCAGCAGCTTAGTGGCCTCTAGACTAGCGGGTGGCTCAGATACGCAGTATTTT.

This sequence joins TRBV20-1 and TRBJ2-6, with a weak D call TRBD2 (6 bases). The CDR3 spans 20 residues. Germline V gene sequence: CDR1 DFQATT, CDR2 SNEGSKA (reference sequence). Trimming removed 0 bases at V and 1 base at J, with 22 bases between. The CDR3 loop is CSARDILMGGSQSGANVLTF. CDR3 nucleotides: TGCAGTGCTAGAGATATACTAATGGGGGGTTCTCAATCTGGGGCCAACGTCCTGACTTTC.

This clonotype was counted only a few times. The genes are TRBV11-2 and TRBJ2-2; D uncertain. This CDR3 is built from 12 residues. The V end was cut by 5 bases, the J end by 5 bases, with 6 bases between. Germline V gene data show CDR1 as SGHAT and CDR2 as FQNNGV. The CDR3 sequence: CASSPPTGELFF. The DNA of the CDR3 is TGTGCCAGCAGCCCCCCGACCGGGGAGCTGTTTTTT.

This clonotype turned up a few times. The chain uses TRBV12-3 or TRBV12-4 and TRBJ2-1, with 8 bases lining up with TRBD1. With 3 bases clipped from V and 5 bases from J, the junction kept 3 bases outside the gene matches. The CDR3 spans 14 residues. The CDR3 coding sequence is TGTGCCAGCAGTTTTGGACAGGGTCACAATGAGCAGTTCTTC. As protein: CASSFGQGHNEQFF.

This clonotype was found many times. V gene TRBV29-1 combines with J gene TRBJ2-7; possibly TRBD2 for D (6 bases). The CDR3 totals 13 residues. V was pared by 7 bases and J by 5 bases, with 18 bases between. Germline values: CDR1 SQVTM, CDR2 ANQGSEA. CDR3 in DNA: TGCAGCGGATTCGGGGGAGGAGGCAACGAGCAGTACTTC. Translating gives CSGFGGGGNEQYF.

This clonotype was recorded many times. The chain joins TRBV9 to TRBJ2-5; D may be TRBD1 or TRBD2 (5 bases each). The CDR3 length is 15 residues. CDR1 and CDR2 (germline): SGDLS, YYNGEE. Trimming stripped 4 bases from V and 2 bases from J, with 15 bases between. The CDR3 sequence is CASSPGTAPQETQYF. The CDR3 DNA reads as TGTGCCAGCAGCCCAGGGACGGCACCGCAAGAGACCCAGTACTTC. The full variable domain, its missing parts supplied by reference TRBV9 and TRBJ2-5, is DSGVTQTPKHLITATGQRVTLRCSPRSGDLSVYWYQQSLDQGLQFLIQYYNGEERAKGNILERFSAQQFPDLHSELNLSSLELGDSALYFCASSPGTAPQETQYFGPGTRLLVL.

As regards this clonotype: The DNA is omitted, as the CDR3 cannot be located on it reliably, and the CDR3 follows TCRdb's listing. The rearrangement uses TRBV5-6 and TRBJ1-4; the D call of TRBD1 is as the table states it, not checked on the DNA. Germline V gene lookup returns CDR1 SGHDT and CDR2 YYEEEE. The CDR3 length equals 20 residues, ends included. This CDR3 is CASNLQGQGLFGTNEKLFFF.

The genes are TRBV7-8 and TRBJ1-1; D is unclear. Trimming shortened V by 2 bases and J by 0 bases, and 7 bases separated the two germline ends. This CDR3 region has 14 residues. The germline CDR1 and CDR2 sequences are SGHVS and FQNEAQ. In nucleotides, the CDR3 is TGTGCCAGCAGCTTACGAAGCATGAACACTGAAGCTTTCTTT. This encodes CASSLRSMNTEAFF.

The chain carries TRBV7-2 and TRBJ1-2, with 7 positions matching TRBD1. CDR1 is SGHTA, CDR2 FQGNSA, per germline. This CDR3 spans 14 amino acids. Germline trimming cut 1 base from V and 4 bases from J; bases unmatched to any gene: 3. The DNA of the CDR3 is TGTGCCAGCAGCTTAGAGGGGGCCGGCTATGGCTACACCTTC. It yields the protein CASSLEGAGYGYTF.

This clonotype turned up a few times. The J gene is TRBJ2-3, the V gene TRBV7-2; 12 nucleotides agree with TRBD2. Germline V CDR1 and CDR2: SGHTA, FQGNSA. V trimming: 10 bases; J trimming: 6 bases; junction bases outside the gene matches: 11. This CDR3 has 15 amino acids. The CDR3 loop reads CATKRLAGDKDTQYF. In nucleotides, the CDR3 is TGTGCCACTAAAAGACTAGCGGGGGACAAGGATACGCAGTATTTT.

This clonotype was recorded a few times. The chain uses TRBV5-4 and TRBJ2-1; 9 nucleotides align to TRBD2. The CDR3 length is 15 residues. The germline V gene encodes CDR1 SGHNT and CDR2 YYREEE (reference sequence). V shed 4 bases, J shed 8 bases, and the junction held 10 bases outside the gene matches. This chain's CDR3 is CASSGDPGLADEQFF. CDR3 nucleotide sequence: TGTGCCAGCAGCGGAGATCCGGGACTAGCCGATGAGCAGTTCTTC.

The chain joins TRBV3-1 to TRBJ2-5, with 9 bases fitting TRBD2. The J segment lost 4 bases and the V segment lost 10 bases, leaving 7 bases of the junction unmatched. The V gene's germline CDR1 is LGHDT and CDR2 YNNKEL (reference sequence). CDR3 length: 13 amino acids. The DNA of the CDR3 is TGTGCCACTCGGGCTAGCGGGGTAGAGACCCAGTACTTC. Amino acid sequence: CATRASGVETQYF.

The rearrangement joins TRBV4-1 to TRBJ1-1; 9 nucleotides line up with TRBD1. Losses at the gene ends were 0 bases for V and 5 bases for J; bases not matched to a gene: 10. Germline V gives CDR1 MGHRA, CDR2 YSYEKL. The CDR3 consists of 17 residues. This chain's CDR3 is CASSQEDRGPWGTEAFF. The CDR3 bases are TGCGCCAGCAGCCAAGAGGACAGGGGCCCTTGGGGGACTGAAGCTTTCTTT.

This clonotype was seen ten or more times. The chain has TRBV7-9 and TRBJ1-1, with a tentative D call TRBD1 (5 bases). Germline V gene sequence: CDR1 SEHNR, CDR2 FQNEAQ (reference sequence). V lost 1 base and J lost 1, with 19 bases in between. The CDR3 contains 18 residues. DNA for the CDR3: TGTGCCAGCAGCTTAGAATCCACGTTGGGGCGTTCGAACACTGAAGCTTTCTTT. Translating it yields CASSLESTLGRSNTEAFF.

This clonotype was detected only a few times. The V and J genes are TRBV18 and TRBJ2-7, with TRBD2 identical over 7 bases. The V gene's germline CDR1 is KGHSH and CDR2 LQKENI. V was clipped by 4 bases and J by 2 bases; unmatched bases: 8. CDR3 size: 15 residues. CDR3 in amino acids: CASSRIPSGTYEQYF. The CDR3, as DNA: TGTGCCAGCTCACGAATACCTAGCGGAACCTACGAGCAGTACTTC.

The chain carries TRBV20-1 and TRBJ2-1; the D gene is possibly TRBD1 (6 bases). CDR1 and CDR2 (germline): DFQATT, SNEGSKA (reference sequence). This CDR3 contains 13 residues. The V end was cut by 4 bases, the J end by 6 bases, with 13 bases between. CDR3 loop: CSANRVASNEQFF. CDR3 coding DNA: TGCAGTGCTAACAGGGTCGCCTCCAATGAGCAGTTCTTC.

This rearrangement joins TRBV7-9 to TRBJ2-1; D gene unclear. The CDR3 extends over 14 amino acids. Germline CDR1 is SEHNR and CDR2 is FQNEAQ (reference sequence). The V end lost 8 bases, the J end lost 0 bases, and 11 bases lay between the germline ends. The CDR3 DNA reads as TGTGCCAGCCACCGCCGGACCTCCTACAATGAGCAGTTCTTC. Protein sequence: CASHRRTSYNEQFF.